The clone carrying this T cell receptor beta chain appeared a single time. These data originate in a study of shared clonotypes between healthy human individuals. The overall study: Three plates each covered CD4 naive and memory; CD8 naive two, CD8 memory one.

Adult donors, all healthy and HIV-negative, had no recent acute infections or vaccinations. CDR1 and CDR2 (germline): SGHNT, YYREEE (reference sequence). V lost 4 bases to trimming and J lost 5 bases, with 25 bases between them. The CDR3 spans 17 residues. The table came from immunoSEQ multiplex PCR; TCRdb's copy has only in-frame clones and leaves some out. Here the sample spans 850,000 to 1,200,000 clones, roughly 70% being singletons. The V and J genes are TRBV5-4 and TRBJ2-7; the D gene is possibly TRBD2 (5 bases). The sample comprised memory CD4+ T cells sorted from blood. Subset here: CD45RA-negative fraction. The TCR originated in a man younger than 30 in good health. The CDR3 region has the DNA TGTGCCAGCAGCCCGAAACCCCTACTAGAGATTGGCGACGAGCAGTACTTC. Its translation: CASSPKPLLEIGDEQYF.